Following are 8 T cell receptor beta chains from one sample sequenced in a study of chemoradiotherapy in HPV16-positive cancers. The data were produced by immunoSEQ multiplex PCR, yet TCRdb's version contains in-frame clones alone and is incomplete. The repertoire has 13,000 or so clones, 55% to 75% of them found once; the top ten carry less than 20%. This specimen was taken from a patient who underwent chemoradiotherapy. Receptors originate from a human donor with HPV-associated anogenital cancer.

The chain couples TRBV2 to TRBJ2-2; D might be TRBD1 (5 bases). V lost 7 bases and J lost 2, with 8 bases in between. The CDR3 spans 13 residues. Germline lookup yields CDR1 SNHLY and CDR2 FYNNEI. The CDR3 loop reads CASTDINTGELFF. DNA for the CDR3: TGTGCCAGCACGGACATCAACACCGGGGAGCTGTTTTTT.

In this sample, this clone turned up a few times. The chain is built from TRBV4-1 and TRBJ2-1, with 9 nucleotides matching TRBD2. J lost 5 bases, V lost 4 bases, and 3 bases had no gene match. Germline V gene lookup returns CDR1 MGHRA and CDR2 YSYEKL. The CDR3 has 14 residues. In nucleotides, the CDR3 is TGCGCCAGCAGCCCGCAGCGGGGGGACAATGAGCAGTTCTTC. Its protein product is CASSPQRGDNEQFF.

The chain employs TRBV18 and TRBJ2-1; 10 nucleotides match TRBD1. V was clipped by 8 bases and J by 0 bases; unmatched bases: 10. Germline V gene lookup returns CDR1 KGHSH and CDR2 LQKENI. The CDR3 totals 17 residues. CDR3 nucleotide sequence: TGTGCCAGCCTGGGACAGGGGAACCGGAGCTCCTACAATGAGCAGTTCTTC. It is translated as CASLGQGNRSSYNEQFF.

This clone was observed a handful of times. V is TRBV30 and J is TRBJ1-6; tentative D call: TRBD1 (6 bases). Germline CDR1 reads GTSNPN; CDR2 reads SVGIG (reference sequence). CDR3 length: 14 residues. Trimming cost V 1 base and J 6 bases, with 10 bases left between them. The CDR3 is CAWSEGVPNSPLHF. Written as DNA, the CDR3 is TGTGCCTGGAGTGAGGGGGTCCCTAATTCACCCCTCCACTTT.

CDR3 loop: CASSAKETGAEQFF. The CDR3 DNA sequence: TGCGCCAGCAGCGCAAAAGAGACAGGGGCTGAGCAGTTCTTC. This chain uses TRBV4-1 with TRBJ2-1; 8 positions match TRBD1. V lost 5 bases, J lost 9 bases, and 9 bases stayed unmatched. Germline loops: CDR1 MGHRA, CDR2 YSYEKL. CDR3 size: 14 residues.

This chain links TRBV4-3 with TRBJ2-1, with 15 bases identical to TRBD2. This CDR3 comprises 18 residues. CDR1 and CDR2 from the germline V gene are LGHNA and YSLEER. V gave up 4 bases and J gave up 0 bases; unmatched junction bases: 4. The CDR3 region is CASSPRTSGGASYNEQFF. CDR3 bases: TGCGCCAGCAGCCCCCGGACTAGCGGGGGGGCCTCCTACAATGAGCAGTTCTTC.

V is TRBV6-6 and J is TRBJ1-4, with D hard to call. Trimming removed 5 bases from V and 7 bases from J, with 8 bases in between. The CDR3 totals 12 residues. CDR1 MNHNY and CDR2 SVGAGI come from the germline V gene (reference sequence). CDR3: CASSPGGEKLFF. The CDR3 nucleotides read TGTGCCAGCAGTCCCGGCGGTGAAAAACTGTTTTTT.

The chain couples TRBV7-2 to TRBJ2-3; 7 positions match TRBD2. With V trimmed by 1 base and J by 2 bases, 6 bases remained unmatched. This CDR3 spans 16 amino acids. Germline loops: CDR1 SGHTA, CDR2 FQGNSA. The CDR3 DNA reads TGTGCCAGCAGCTTAGTGGGCGGGGGAATCACAGATACGCAGTATTTT. Protein: CASSLVGGGITDTQYF.